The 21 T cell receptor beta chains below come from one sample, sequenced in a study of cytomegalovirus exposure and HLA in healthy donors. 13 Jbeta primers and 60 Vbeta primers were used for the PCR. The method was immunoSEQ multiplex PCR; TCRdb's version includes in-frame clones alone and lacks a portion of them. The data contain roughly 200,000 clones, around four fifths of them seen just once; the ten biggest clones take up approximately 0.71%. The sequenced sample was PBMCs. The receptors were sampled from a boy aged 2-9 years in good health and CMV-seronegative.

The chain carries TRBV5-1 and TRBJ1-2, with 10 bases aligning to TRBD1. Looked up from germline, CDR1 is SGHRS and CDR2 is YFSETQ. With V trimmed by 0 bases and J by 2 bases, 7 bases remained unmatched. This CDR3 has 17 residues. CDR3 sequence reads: CASSLAGTGALNYGYTF. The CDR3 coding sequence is TGCGCCAGCAGCTTGGCCGGGACAGGGGCTCTAAACTATGGCTACACCTTC.

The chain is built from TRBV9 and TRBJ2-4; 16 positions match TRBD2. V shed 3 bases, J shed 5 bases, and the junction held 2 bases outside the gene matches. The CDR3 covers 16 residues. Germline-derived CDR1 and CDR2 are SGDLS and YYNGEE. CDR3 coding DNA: TGTGCCAGCAGCGCGGGACTAGCGGGAGGGGAAAACATTCAGTACTTC. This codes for CASSAGLAGGENIQYF.

The CDR3 nucleotides read TGTGCCAGCAGCTTAAGTCGGTTCCCCTATAATTCACCCCTCCACTTT. It is translated as CASSLSRFPYNSPLHF. This chain uses TRBV7-8 with TRBJ1-6, with D unresolved. The ends were cut back, 2 bases at V and 2 bases at J, with 10 bases in the middle. The length of the CDR3 is 16 residues. Germline V gene lookup returns CDR1 SGHVS and CDR2 FQNEAQ.

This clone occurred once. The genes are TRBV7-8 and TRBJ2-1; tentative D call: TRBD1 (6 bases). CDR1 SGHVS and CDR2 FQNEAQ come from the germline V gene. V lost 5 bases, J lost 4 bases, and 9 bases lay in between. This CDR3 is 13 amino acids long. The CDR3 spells CASSQGLYNEQFF. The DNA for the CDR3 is TGTGCCAGCAGCCAGGGGCTATACAATGAGCAGTTCTTC.

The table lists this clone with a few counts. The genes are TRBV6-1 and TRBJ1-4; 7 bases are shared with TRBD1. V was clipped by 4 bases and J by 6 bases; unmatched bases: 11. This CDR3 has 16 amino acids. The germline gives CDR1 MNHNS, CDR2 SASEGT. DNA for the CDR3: TGTGCCAGCAGTGCGCCTAGGAGGGGGCGCGATGAAAAACTGTTTTTT. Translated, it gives CASSAPRRGRDEKLFF.

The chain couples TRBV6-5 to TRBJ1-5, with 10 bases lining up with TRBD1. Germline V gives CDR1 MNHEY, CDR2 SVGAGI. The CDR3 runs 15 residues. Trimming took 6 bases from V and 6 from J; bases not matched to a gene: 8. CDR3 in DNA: TGTGCCAGCAGGCCCGACAGGGGGCGAACTCAGCCCCAGCATTTT. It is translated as CASRPDRGRTQPQHF.

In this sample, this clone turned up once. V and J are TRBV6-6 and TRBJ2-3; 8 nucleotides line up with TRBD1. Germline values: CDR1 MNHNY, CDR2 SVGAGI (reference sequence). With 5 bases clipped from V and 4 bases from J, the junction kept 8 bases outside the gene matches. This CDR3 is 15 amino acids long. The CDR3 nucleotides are TGTGCCAGCAGTCGCTTTCAGGGGGCTTCAGATACGCAGTATTTT. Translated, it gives CASSRFQGASDTQYF.

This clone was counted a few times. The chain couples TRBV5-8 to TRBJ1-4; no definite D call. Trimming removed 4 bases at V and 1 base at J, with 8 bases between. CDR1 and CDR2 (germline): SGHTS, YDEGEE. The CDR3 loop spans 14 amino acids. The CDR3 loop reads CASSGGLTNEKLFF. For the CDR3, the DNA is TGTGCCAGCAGCGGCGGTCTAACTAATGAAAAACTGTTTTTT.

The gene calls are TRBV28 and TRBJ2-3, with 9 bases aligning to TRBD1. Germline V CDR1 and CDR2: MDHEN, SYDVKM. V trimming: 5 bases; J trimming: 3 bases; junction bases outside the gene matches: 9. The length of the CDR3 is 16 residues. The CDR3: CASSAYTGGATDTQYF. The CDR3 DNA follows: TGTGCCAGCAGTGCCTACACAGGGGGCGCGACAGATACGCAGTATTTT.

The CDR3 reads CASSSTSYGHNEQFF. CDR3 in DNA: TGTGCCAGCAGCTCGACATCCTACGGCCACAATGAGCAGTTCTTC. The chain employs TRBV6-5 and TRBJ2-1; D is undetermined. Per the germline V gene, CDR1 is MNHEY and CDR2 is SVGAGI. V dropped 6 bases and J dropped 5 bases, with 17 bases sitting between them. This CDR3 is 15 amino acids long.

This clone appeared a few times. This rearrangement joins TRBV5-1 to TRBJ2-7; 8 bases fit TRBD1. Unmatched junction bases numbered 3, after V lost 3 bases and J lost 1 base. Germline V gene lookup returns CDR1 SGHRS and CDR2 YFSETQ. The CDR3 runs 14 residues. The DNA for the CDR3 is TGCGCCAGCAGCTGGACAGGGCTATCCTACGAGCAGTACTTC. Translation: CASSWTGLSYEQYF.

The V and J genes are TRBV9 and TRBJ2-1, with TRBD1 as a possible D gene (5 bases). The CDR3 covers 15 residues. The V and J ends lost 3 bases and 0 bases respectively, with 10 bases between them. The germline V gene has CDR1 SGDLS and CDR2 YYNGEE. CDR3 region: CASSDQGSSYNEQFF. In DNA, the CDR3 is TGTGCCAGCAGCGACCAGGGTAGCTCCTACAATGAGCAGTTCTTC.

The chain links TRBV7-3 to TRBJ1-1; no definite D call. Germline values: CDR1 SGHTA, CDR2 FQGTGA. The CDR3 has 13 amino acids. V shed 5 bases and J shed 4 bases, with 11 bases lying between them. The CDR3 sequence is CASSPRESTEAFF. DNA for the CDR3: TGTGCCAGCAGCCCTAGAGAGAGCACTGAAGCTTTCTTT. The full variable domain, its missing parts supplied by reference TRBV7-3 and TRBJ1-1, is GAGVSQTPSNKVTEKGKYVELRCDPISGHTALYWYRQSLGQGPEFLIYFQGTGAADDSGLPNDRFFAVRPEGSVSTLKIQRTERGDSAVYLCASSPRESTEAFFGQGTRLTVV.

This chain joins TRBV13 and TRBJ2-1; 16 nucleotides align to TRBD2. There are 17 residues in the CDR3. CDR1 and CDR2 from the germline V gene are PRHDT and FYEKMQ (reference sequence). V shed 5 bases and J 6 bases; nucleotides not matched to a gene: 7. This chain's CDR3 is CASSPGTSGGASNEQFF. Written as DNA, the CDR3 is TGTGCCAGCAGCCCAGGGACTAGCGGGGGGGCCAGCAATGAGCAGTTCTTC.

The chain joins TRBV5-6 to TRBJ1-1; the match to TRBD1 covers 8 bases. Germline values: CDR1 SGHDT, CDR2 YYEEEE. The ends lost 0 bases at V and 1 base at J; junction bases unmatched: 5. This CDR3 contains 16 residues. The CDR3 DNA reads TGTGCCAGCAGCTTGGGAGACAGGGGTTCGAACACTGAAGCTTTCTTT. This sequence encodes CASSLGDRGSNTEAFF. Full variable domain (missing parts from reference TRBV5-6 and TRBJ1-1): DAGVTQSPTHLIKTRGQQVTLRCSPKSGHDTVSWYQQALGQGPQFIFQYYEEEERQRGNFPDRFSGHQFPNYSSELNVNALLLGDSALYLCASSLGDRGSNTEAFFGQGTRLTVV.

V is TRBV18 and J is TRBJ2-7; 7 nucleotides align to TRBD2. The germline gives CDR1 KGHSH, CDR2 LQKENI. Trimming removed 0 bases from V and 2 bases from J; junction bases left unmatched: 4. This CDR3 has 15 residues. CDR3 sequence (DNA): TGTGCCAGCTCACCACCGGGGGGGACCACCTACGAGCAGTACTTC. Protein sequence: CASSPPGGTTYEQYF.

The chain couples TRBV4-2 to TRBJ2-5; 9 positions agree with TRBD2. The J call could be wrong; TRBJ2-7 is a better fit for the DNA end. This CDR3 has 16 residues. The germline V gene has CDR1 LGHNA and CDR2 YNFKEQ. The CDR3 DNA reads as TGTGCCAGCAGCCAAGAGATGGCGGGAGGGGACTACGAGCAGTACTTC. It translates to CASSQEMAGGDYEQYF.

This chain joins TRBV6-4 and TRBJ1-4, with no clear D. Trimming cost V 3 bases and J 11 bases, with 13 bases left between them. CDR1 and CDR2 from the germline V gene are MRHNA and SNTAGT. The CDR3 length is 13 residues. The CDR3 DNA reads TGTGCCAGCAGTGAAGGACCCGGCGGGAAACTGTTTTTT. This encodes CASSEGPGGKLFF.

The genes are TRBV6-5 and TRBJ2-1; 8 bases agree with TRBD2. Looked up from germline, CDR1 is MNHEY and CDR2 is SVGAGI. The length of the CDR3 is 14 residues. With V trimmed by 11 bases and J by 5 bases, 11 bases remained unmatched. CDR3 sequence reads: CAAGGQGRHNEQFF. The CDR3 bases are TGTGCCGCGGGGGGACAAGGGCGACACAATGAGCAGTTCTTC.

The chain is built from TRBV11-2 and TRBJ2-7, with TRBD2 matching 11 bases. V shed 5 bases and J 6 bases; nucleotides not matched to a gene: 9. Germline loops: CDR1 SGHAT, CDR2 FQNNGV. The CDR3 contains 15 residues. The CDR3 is CASSPPTSGTIEQYF. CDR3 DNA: TGTGCCAGCAGCCCGCCGACTAGCGGGACAATCGAGCAGTACTTC.

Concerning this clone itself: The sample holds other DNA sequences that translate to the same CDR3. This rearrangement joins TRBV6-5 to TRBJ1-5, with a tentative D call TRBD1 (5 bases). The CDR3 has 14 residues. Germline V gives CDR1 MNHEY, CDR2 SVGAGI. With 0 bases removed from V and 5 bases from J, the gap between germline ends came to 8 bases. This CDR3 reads CASSYSGGDQPQHF. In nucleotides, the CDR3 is TGTGCCAGCAGTTACTCTGGGGGGGATCAGCCCCAGCATTTT.